The 3 T cell receptor beta chains below were found in one sample sequenced in a study of shared clonotypes between healthy human individuals. TCRdb keeps only in-frame clones here, not all; method: immunoSEQ multiplex PCR. The repertoire holds roughly 1,500,000 clones, with 95% to 99% as singletons. Sequencing was performed on naive CD4+ T cells sorted from blood. This sample's subset: CD45RA+ positively selected. These receptors were collected from a man aged 25-40 years in good health.

This CDR3 reads CASSPPRERDFENIQYF. The CDR3 coding sequence is TGTGCCAGCAGTCCGCCCCGGGAGCGGGATTTTGAAAACATTCAGTACTTC. V usage is TRBV28 and J usage is TRBJ2-4, with TRBD2 matching 7 bases. The germline V gene has CDR1 MDHEN and CDR2 SYDVKM. V lost 5 bases, J lost 5 bases, and 15 bases stayed unmatched. This CDR3 has 17 residues.

V and J are TRBV7-9 and TRBJ2-7; D gene ambiguous. Germline values: CDR1 SEHNR, CDR2 FQNEAQ (reference sequence). The ends were cut back, 0 bases at V and 4 bases at J, with 16 bases in the middle. The length of the CDR3 is 16 residues. CDR3 in amino acids: CASSLARVKGPYEQYF. CDR3 DNA sequence: TGTGCCAGCAGCTTAGCCCGGGTCAAAGGCCCATACGAGCAGTACTTC.

V is TRBV28 and J is TRBJ1-1, with D unclear. CDR1 is MDHEN, CDR2 SYDVKM, per germline. Between the trimmed V and J ends, which lost 6 bases and 0 bases, there was a span of 5 bases. The CDR3 is 12 residues long. CDR3 sequence (DNA): TGTGCCAGCAGACACCTGAACACTGAAGCTTTCTTT. Translation: CASRHLNTEAFF.